This entry is about one T cell receptor (beta chain). This entry is derived from a study of cytomegalovirus exposure and HLA in healthy donors. Researchers ran the PCR with 60 Vbeta and 13 Jbeta primers. Some clones are missing from TCRdb's copy, which holds only in-frame ones; the method was immunoSEQ multiplex PCR. The table records 100,000 to 150,000 clones, approximately 80% of them present only once. J lost 8 bases, V lost 2 bases, and 7 bases had no gene match. Germline V gene lookup returns CDR1 LNHDA and CDR2 SQIVND (reference sequence). The CDR3 consists of 15 residues. The sequenced material came from PBMCs. J is TRBJ1-4 and V is TRBV19, with 8 nucleotides matching TRBD1. The receptor was derived from a man younger than 30 in good health and CMV-seropositive. The CDR3 bases are TGTGCCAGTAGTATATCGGGGGACAGGATCGAAAAACTGTTTTTT. Translating gives CASSISGDRIEKLFF. The full variable domain, its missing parts supplied by reference TRBV19 and TRBJ1-4, is DGGITQSPKYLFRKEGQNVTLSCEQNLNHDAMYWYRQDPGQGLRLIYYSQIVNDFQKGDIAEGYSVSREKKESFPLTVTSAQKNPTAFYLCASSISGDRIEKLFFGSGTQLSVL.